The next 24 T cell receptor beta chains were all read from a single sample in a study of response to subunit inactivated influenza vaccine. TCRdb recomputed calls from the RT-PCR reads with MiXCR, one row per CDR3 protein. The sample holds around 520,000 distinct CDR3 sequences; roughly 27% are singletons and the top ten take over 1.5%. The source material was CD4+ T cells sorted from PBMCs, sampled 4 to 6 days after vaccination. These receptors were taken from a man aged 45 to 65 who received an inactivated influenza vaccine.

V gene TRBV28 combines with J gene TRBJ2-1, with 9 positions matching TRBD1. There are 15 residues in the CDR3. CDR1 MDHEN and CDR2 SYDVKM come from the germline V gene. Trimming took 5 bases from V and 5 from J; bases not matched to a gene: 7. CDR3 nucleotide sequence: TGTGCCAGCAGTGGTTGGGACAGGGTCCACAATGAGCAGTTCTTC. This gives the protein CASSGWDRVHNEQFF.

The chain uses TRBV5-1 and TRBJ2-2, with a weak D call TRBD2 (6 bases). This CDR3 comprises 15 residues. The germline V gene encodes CDR1 SGHRS and CDR2 YFSETQ. The V end lost 0 bases, the J end lost 3 bases, and 9 bases lay between the germline ends. The CDR3 spells CASSLAGEDTGELFF. In DNA form, the CDR3 reads TGCGCCAGCAGCTTGGCCGGGGAGGACACCGGGGAGCTGTTTTTT. The whole variable domain, filled in from reference TRBV5-1 and TRBJ2-2, reads KAGVTQTPRYLIKTRGQQVTLSCSPISGHRSVSWYQQTPGQGLQFLFEYFSETQRNKGNFPGRFSGRQFSNSRSEMNVSTLELGDSALYLCASSLAGEDTGELFFGEGSRLTVL.

This clonotype occurred a few times. The chain employs TRBV20-1 and TRBJ2-3; a possible D gene is TRBD1 (6 bases). Trimming stripped 1 base from V and 0 bases from J, with 8 bases between. The CDR3 is 14 amino acids. Germline V gene data show CDR1 as DFQATT and CDR2 as SNEGSKA (reference sequence). The CDR3 protein is CSARGQASTDTQYF. The CDR3 DNA follows: TGCAGTGCTAGAGGACAGGCTAGCACAGATACGCAGTATTTT.

J is TRBJ2-5 and V is TRBV4-1; 9 nucleotides agree with TRBD1. Germline lookup yields CDR1 MGHRA and CDR2 YSYEKL. This CDR3 is built from 17 residues. J gave up 2 bases and V 0 bases, and 7 bases lay outside the gene matches. In DNA, the CDR3 is TGCGCCAGCAGCCAAGATGGGGGACAGGGTCCTCAAGAGACCCAGTACTTC. Translating it yields CASSQDGGQGPQETQYF.

V and J are TRBV5-1 and TRBJ2-2; the D is unclear. CDR1 is SGHRS and CDR2 is YFSETQ in the germline V gene. The CDR3 has 15 residues. V gave up 0 bases and J gave up 4 bases, with 10 bases separating them. DNA for the CDR3: TGCGCCAGCAGCTTGGTACAGAGCCTCACCGGGGAGCTGTTTTTT. Its protein product is CASSLVQSLTGELFF.

This clonotype has more than one count but fewer than ten. This sequence joins TRBV5-1 and TRBJ2-1, with TRBD2 matching 12 bases. The V gene's germline CDR1 is SGHRS and CDR2 YFSETQ. V was clipped by 5 bases and J by 0 bases; unmatched bases: 3. The CDR3 has 16 amino acids. CDR3 bases: TGCGCCAGCAGAACTAGCGGGGGGAGCTCCTACAATGAGCAGTTCTTC. This gives the protein CASRTSGGSSYNEQFF. Using reference TRBV5-1 and TRBJ2-1 for the parts outside the CDR3, the full variable domain is KAGVTQTPRYLIKTRGQQVTLSCSPISGHRSVSWYQQTPGQGLQFLFEYFSETQRNKGNFPGRFSGRQFSNSRSEMNVSTLELGDSALYLCASRTSGGSSYNEQFFGPGTRLTVL.

The chain links TRBV7-2 to TRBJ1-2; a possible D gene is TRBD1 (5 bases). Germline V CDR1 and CDR2: SGHTA, FQGNSA. V shed 4 bases and J shed 7 bases, with 10 bases lying between them. This CDR3 contains 12 residues. CDR3: CASSYEGLGYTF. The CDR3 nucleotides read TGTGCCAGCAGCTACGAGGGGCTTGGCTACACCTTC. Together with reference TRBV7-2 and TRBJ1-2, the CDR3 gives the full variable domain: GAGVSQSPSNKVTEKGKDVELRCDPISGHTALYWYRQSLGQGLEFLIYFQGNSAPDKSGLPSDRFSAERTGGSVSTLTIQRTQQEDSAVYLCASSYEGLGYTFGSGTRLTVV.

The V and J genes are TRBV20-1 and TRBJ2-7; D assignment may be TRBD1 or TRBD2 (6 bases each). This CDR3 spans 14 amino acids. Germline-derived CDR1 and CDR2 are DFQATT and SNEGSKA (reference sequence). The V end lost 2 bases, the J end lost 5 bases, and 16 bases lay between the germline ends. CDR3 bases: TGCAGTGCTAGACGACGGGGGCGCGTCGACGAGCAGTACTTC. Translation gives CSARRRGRVDEQYF.

V is TRBV28 and J is TRBJ1-5; tentative D call: TRBD1 (5 bases). The CDR3 loop spans 15 amino acids. Germline CDR1 and CDR2: MDHEN and SYDVKM. V was shortened by 2 bases and J by 2 bases, with 10 bases between the two germline ends. CDR3 sequence: CASSLGGQRNQPQHF. CDR3 sequence (DNA): TGTGCCAGCAGTTTAGGCGGACAACGCAATCAGCCCCAGCATTTT.

The J gene is TRBJ2-2, the V gene TRBV7-2, with 8 bases that match TRBD2. The length of the CDR3 is 16 residues. Germline V gene sequence: CDR1 SGHTA, CDR2 FQGNSA. With 2 bases clipped from V and 5 bases from J, the junction kept 7 bases outside the gene matches. The CDR3 nucleotides read TGTGCCAGCAGCTTATCCCCCGGGGGGGGAACCGGGGAGCTGTTTTTT. It is translated as CASSLSPGGGTGELFF.

The V call is TRBV9, the J call TRBJ2-3; 7 positions match TRBD2. The V gene's germline CDR1 is SGDLS and CDR2 YYNGEE. This CDR3 is 15 amino acids long. The junction had 4 bases not matched to a gene; V was cut back by 0 bases and J by 3 bases. The CDR3 protein is CASSVEGLSTDTQYF. The CDR3 DNA sequence: TGTGCCAGCAGCGTAGAGGGACTATCGACAGATACGCAGTATTTT.

This clonotype appeared a few times. The chain carries TRBV20-1 and TRBJ1-5; maybe TRBD1 (5 bases). This CDR3 is 13 amino acids long. V was shortened by 6 bases and J by 5 bases, with 14 bases between the two germline ends. Germline assignment: CDR1 DFQATT and CDR2 SNEGSKA (reference sequence). Here the CDR3 DNA reads TGCAGTGCGTCGGGGGACGGGGATCAGCCCCAGCATTTT. The encoded protein is CSASGDGDQPQHF.

A few counts support this clonotype. The chain employs TRBV20-1 and TRBJ1-4, with 7 bases aligning to TRBD1. The CDR3 has 14 residues. Trimming took 3 bases from V and 5 from J; bases not matched to a gene: 6. Germline CDR1 and CDR2: DFQATT and SNEGSKA (reference sequence). The CDR3, as DNA: TGCAGTGCTAGCCCTGCGACAGGGAATGAAAAACTGTTTTTT. Translating gives CSASPATGNEKLFF.

This clonotype has a handful of counts. The chain is built from TRBV12-3 or TRBV12-4 and TRBJ2-7; D is unclear. The V gene lost 3 bases and the J gene lost 6 bases, with 6 bases spanning the gap. This CDR3 is 11 amino acids long. CDR3 DNA: TGTGCCAGCAGTTTGAATCTCGAGCAGTACTTC. It is translated as CASSLNLEQYF.

The chain combines TRBV4-3 with TRBJ2-3, with D tentatively TRBD1 (5 bases). The V end lost 6 bases, the J end lost 2 bases, and 12 bases lay between the germline ends. The CDR3 sequence is 14 residues long. From germline, CDR1 is LGHNA and CDR2 YSLEER. Here the CDR3 reads CASRYRINTDTQYF. CDR3 nucleotide sequence: TGCGCCAGCAGGTACAGGATAAACACAGATACGCAGTATTTT.

This chain connects TRBV7-3 to TRBJ1-6; D gene unclear. The CDR3 runs 14 residues. V lost 3 bases, J lost 6 bases, and 9 bases lay in between. Germline CDR1 SGHTA, CDR2 FQGTGA. CDR3 amino acids: CASSFSDFNSPLHF. CDR3 nucleotides: TGTGCCAGCAGCTTTTCTGATTTTAATTCACCCCTCCACTTT. The whole variable domain, filled in from reference TRBV7-3 and TRBJ1-6, reads GAGVSQTPSNKVTEKGKYVELRCDPISGHTALYWYRQSLGQGPEFLIYFQGTGAADDSGLPNDRFFAVRPEGSVSTLKIQRTERGDSAVYLCASSFSDFNSPLHFGNGTRLTVT.

This clonotype has just a few counts. The rearrangement links TRBV5-1 to TRBJ2-1; 9 nucleotides match TRBD2. After removal of 0 bases from V and 2 bases from J, the junction contained 6 bases not matched to a gene. The length of the CDR3 is 17 residues. CDR1 is SGHRS, CDR2 YFSETQ, per germline. In DNA form, the CDR3 reads TGCGCCAGCAGCTTGGTCCGTAGCGGGAGTACCTACAATGAGCAGTTCTTC. It yields the protein CASSLVRSGSTYNEQFF.

This rearrangement joins TRBV3-1 to TRBJ1-1, with 8 positions matching TRBD1. Germline V gene data show CDR1 as LGHDT and CDR2 as YNNKEL (reference sequence). The CDR3 spans 14 residues. The J segment lost 0 bases and the V segment lost 3 bases, leaving 0 bases of the junction unmatched. The CDR3: CASSQGQVNTEAFF. In DNA form, the CDR3 reads TGTGCCAGCAGCCAGGGACAGGTGAACACTGAAGCTTTCTTT. Supplemented by reference TRBV3-1 and TRBJ1-1, the full variable domain reads DTAVSQTPKYLVTQMGNDKSIKCEQNLGHDTMYWYKQDSKKFLKIMFSYNNKELIINETVPNRFSPKSPDKAHLNLHINSLELGDSAVYFCASSQGQVNTEAFFGQGTRLTVV.

This clonotype was seen only a few times. V gene TRBV11-2 combines with J gene TRBJ2-5; D unclear. Germline V gene lookup returns CDR1 SGHAT and CDR2 FQNNGV. V was pared by 1 base and J by 2 bases, with 8 bases between. The CDR3 totals 14 residues. The CDR3 loop reads CASSLVLQQETQYF. In DNA form, the CDR3 reads TGTGCCAGCAGCTTAGTGTTGCAGCAAGAGACCCAGTACTTC. Complete variable domain (other parts from reference TRBV11-2 and TRBJ2-5): EAGVAQSPRYKIIEKRQSVAFWCNPISGHATLYWYQQILGQGPKLLIQFQNNGVVDDSQLPKDRFSAERLKGVDSTLKIQPAKLEDSAVYLCASSLVLQQETQYFGPGTRLLVL.

CDR3 amino acids: CASSLAVGGQYNEQFF. In DNA form, the CDR3 reads TGTGCCAGCAGCTTAGCGGTGGGGGGGCAATACAATGAGCAGTTCTTC. J is TRBJ2-1 and V is TRBV7-2, with D possibly being TRBD2 (7 bases). Per the germline V gene, CDR1 is SGHTA and CDR2 is FQGNSA. The V end lost 0 bases, the J end lost 4 bases, and 13 bases lay between the germline ends. This CDR3 contains 16 residues.

This clonotype has only a few counts. The chain is built from TRBV5-1 and TRBJ1-1; D unresolved. V was shortened by 1 base and J by 1 base, with 5 bases between the two germline ends. The V gene's germline CDR1 is SGHRS and CDR2 YFSETQ. The CDR3 length is 13 residues. Here the CDR3 reads CASSLSTNTEAFF. CDR3 coding DNA: TGCGCCAGCAGCTTGAGCACGAACACTGAAGCTTTCTTT.

This clonotype was picked up a small number of times. This chain connects TRBV5-6 to TRBJ1-2, with D possibly being TRBD1 (6 bases). Deletions cut 3 bases from V and 7 bases from J, with 13 bases between. CDR3 size: 13 residues. Looked up from germline, CDR1 is SGHDT and CDR2 is YYEEEE. CDR3 nucleotide sequence: TGTGCCAGCAGCTCCCAGGGGCTAGGTGGCTACACCTTC. Its translation: CASSSQGLGGYTF. The entire variable domain, with the rest obtained from reference TRBV5-6 and TRBJ1-2, is as follows: DAGVTQSPTHLIKTRGQQVTLRCSPKSGHDTVSWYQQALGQGPQFIFQYYEEEERQRGNFPDRFSGHQFPNYSSELNVNALLLGDSALYLCASSSQGLGGYTFGSGTRLTVV.

This rearrangement joins TRBV2 to TRBJ2-5; 7 nucleotides line up with TRBD2. After removal of 7 bases from V and 0 bases from J, the junction contained 11 bases not matched to a gene. The CDR3 is 16 residues long. Germline assignment: CDR1 SNHLY and CDR2 FYNNEI. In DNA, the CDR3 is TGTGCCAGCACCCTTGGAACGCGGGGGAACCAAGAGACCCAGTACTTC. It encodes CASTLGTRGNQETQYF.

This clonotype was observed a handful of times. This chain joins TRBV6-2 or TRBV6-3 and TRBJ2-3; no definite D call. V lost 7 bases to trimming and J lost 5 bases, with 19 bases between them. Germline lookup yields CDR1 MNHEY and CDR2 SVGEGT. The CDR3 is made up of 15 amino acids. DNA of the CDR3: TGTGCCAGCACCGAGTCTAGGGCCCGAAGAGATACGCAGTATTTT. It is translated as CASTESRARRDTQYF.